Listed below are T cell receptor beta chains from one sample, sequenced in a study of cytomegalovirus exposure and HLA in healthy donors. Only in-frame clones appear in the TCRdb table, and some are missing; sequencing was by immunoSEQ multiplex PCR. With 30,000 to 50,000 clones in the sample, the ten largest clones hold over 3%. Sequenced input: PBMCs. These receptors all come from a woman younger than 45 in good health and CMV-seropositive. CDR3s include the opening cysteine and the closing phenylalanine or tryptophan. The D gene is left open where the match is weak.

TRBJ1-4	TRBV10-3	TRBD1	TGTGCCATCAGGGGACAGGGAAATGAAAAACTGTTTTTT	CAIRGQGNEKLFF
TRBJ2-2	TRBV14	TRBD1	TGTGCCAGCAGCCCCCGAGAGGGGGCGCGCACCGGGGAGCTGTTTTTT	CASSPREGARTGELFF
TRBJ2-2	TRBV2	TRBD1	TGTGCCAGGAAAAGGACAGGGGAAGGGGAGCTGTTTTTT	CARKRTGEGELFF
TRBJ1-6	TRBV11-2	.	TGTGCCAGCAGCTTAGCAGGGTCAGGGGCTTCACCCCTCCACTTT	CASSLAGSGASPLHF
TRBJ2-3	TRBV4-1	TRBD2	TGCGCCAGCAGCCACGGACTAGCGACAGATACGCAGTATTTT	CASSHGLATDTQYF
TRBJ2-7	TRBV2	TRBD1	TGTGCCAGCAGTTGGACAGGGGACTACGAGCAGTACTTC	CASSWTGDYEQYF
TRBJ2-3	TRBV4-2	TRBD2	TGTGCCAGCAGCCAAGAGCGGGGGGGTGCAGATACGCAGTATTTT	CASSQERGGADTQYF
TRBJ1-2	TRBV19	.	TGTGCCAGTAGATACCGGGTTCGACAGGACCATAACTATGGCTACACCTTC	CASRYRVRQDHNYGYTF
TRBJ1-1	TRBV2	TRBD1	TGTGCCAGCACCCCGGGACAGGTGAACACTGAAGCTTTCTTT	CASTPGQVNTEAFF
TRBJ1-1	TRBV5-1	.	TGCGCCAGCAGCTTGGAACACATTGGCGGGACTGAAGCTTTCTTT	CASSLEHIGGTEAFF
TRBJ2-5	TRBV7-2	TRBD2	TGTGCCAGCAGCTTAGAACGCGCTAGCGGGGATCTACAAGAGACCCAGTACTTC	CASSLERASGDLQETQYF
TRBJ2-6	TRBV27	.	TGTGCCAGCAGTGCAGGGTCCTTTCCCTCTGGGGCCAACGTCCTGACTTTC	CASSAGSFPSGANVLTF
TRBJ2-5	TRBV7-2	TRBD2	TGTGCCAGCAGCCTGGGACTAGCGGGGGCCACGCGGGAGACCCAGTACTTC	CASSLGLAGATRETQYF
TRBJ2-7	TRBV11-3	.	TGTGCCAGCAGCGACCAGGTAGGCTACGAGCAGTACTTC	CASSDQVGYEQYF
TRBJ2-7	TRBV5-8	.	TGTGCCAGCAGCTTCGTCTCCCCCGAGCAGTACTTC	CASSFVSPEQYF
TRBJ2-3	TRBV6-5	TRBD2	TGTGCCAGCAGTTCAAGGACTAGCGGGGGATCTTATACGCAGTATTTT	CASSSRTSGGSYTQYF
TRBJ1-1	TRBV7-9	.	TGTGCCAGCAGCTTAGCAACAGGGAACACTGAAGCTTTCTTT	CASSLATGNTEAFF
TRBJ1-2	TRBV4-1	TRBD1	TGCGCCAGCAGCCATTTGTCCAGGGGGGACTATGGCTACACCTTC	CASSHLSRGDYGYTF
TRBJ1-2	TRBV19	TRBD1	TGTGCCAGTAGTATCGGGACAGGCAACTATGGCTACACCTTC	CASSIGTGNYGYTF
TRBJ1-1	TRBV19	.	TGTGCCAGTAGTAAGCCCCCCGAACTTCAGGGAAGTGGAACTGAAGCTTTCTTT	CASSKPPELQGSGTEAFF
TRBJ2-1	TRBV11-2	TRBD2	TGTGCCAGCAGCCCCGGGGGCGGGGGGTACAATGAGCAGTTCTTC	CASSPGGGGYNEQFF
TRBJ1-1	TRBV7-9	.	TGTGCCAGCAGCTTAGAGGCAGGGTCTCCGTTTGGAGCTTTCTTT	CASSLEAGSPFGAFF
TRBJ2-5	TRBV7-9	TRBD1	TGTGCCAGCAGTCAACCGGGACAGGGGGCGGGGGAGACCCAGTACTTC	CASSQPGQGAGETQYF
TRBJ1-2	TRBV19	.	TGTGCCAGTAGCCCGGGAGGGGATAGCTATGGCTACACCTTC	CASSPGGDSYGYTF
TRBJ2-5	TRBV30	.	TGTGCCTGGAGTGTAAGAGGGCCACCAGAGGCAGAGACCCAGTACTTC	CAWSVRGPPEAETQYF